These 21 T cell receptor beta chains were all obtained from the same sample, sequenced in a study of cytomegalovirus exposure and HLA in healthy donors. Clones were read by immunoSEQ multiplex PCR, and TCRdb kept only the in-frame ones, dropping some. The sample shows approximately 120,000 clones, roughly 90% of them seen only once. Material: PBMCs. These receptors were taken from a woman aged 18-29 years in good health and CMV-seronegative.

The V gene is TRBV4-2, the J gene TRBJ1-3; 8 positions agree with TRBD1. Germline V CDR1 and CDR2: LGHNA, YNFKEQ. V shed 1 base and J 3 bases; nucleotides not matched to a gene: 5. This CDR3 region has 16 residues. The CDR3 sequence is CASSQADREGGNTIYF. CDR3 coding DNA: TGTGCCAGCAGCCAAGCGGACAGGGAAGGTGGAAACACCATATATTTT.

The chain has TRBV4-2 and TRBJ2-3; 8 bases map to TRBD2. Trimming took 4 bases from V and 4 from J; bases not matched to a gene: 4. CDR1 is LGHNA, CDR2 YNFKEQ, per germline. The CDR3 runs 14 residues. The CDR3 spells CASSPGGTADTQYF. CDR3 bases: TGTGCCAGCAGCCCGGGAGGGACTGCAGATACGCAGTATTTT.

The chain recombines TRBV27 with TRBJ2-1; 12 bases map to TRBD2. The V and J ends lost 4 bases and 7 bases, in that order; junction bases with no gene match: 8. This CDR3 has 16 residues. Germline CDR1 is MNHEY and CDR2 is SMNVEV (reference sequence). CDR3 residues: CASSSTSGGPDNEQFF. In DNA form, the CDR3 reads TGTGCCAGCAGTTCTACTAGCGGGGGGCCGGATAATGAGCAGTTCTTC.

The chain carries TRBV4-3 and TRBJ2-5, with D perhaps matching TRBD2 (7 bases). V was shortened by 2 bases and J by 5 bases, with 15 bases between the two germline ends. CDR1 is LGHNA and CDR2 is YSLEER in the germline V gene. The CDR3 contains 15 residues. CDR3 coding DNA: TGCGCCAGCAGCCAATTTGACGGGGGGCGGGAGACCCAGTACTTC. Protein: CASSQFDGGRETQYF.

This chain connects TRBV6-5 to TRBJ1-2; TRBD1 agrees at 8 bases. The V gene end was trimmed by 6 bases and the J gene end by 4 bases; junction bases not matched to a gene: 4. CDR3 length: 13 residues. CDR1 MNHEY and CDR2 SVGAGI come from the germline V gene. This CDR3 is CASSLDRGYGYTF. The CDR3 DNA sequence: TGTGCCAGCAGCTTAGACAGGGGCTATGGCTACACCTTC.

The chain combines TRBV28 with TRBJ2-7; TRBD1 might be the D (5 bases). There are 14 residues in the CDR3. The V gene's germline CDR1 is MDHEN and CDR2 SYDVKM. Between the trimmed V and J ends, which lost 4 bases and 1 base, there was a span of 11 bases. The CDR3 bases are TGTGCCAGCAGTTCCCGGACATTTTCCTACGAGCAGTACTTC. As protein: CASSSRTFSYEQYF.

The V and J genes are TRBV11-2 and TRBJ1-1; D ambiguous. This CDR3 comprises 17 residues. Trimming took 2 bases from V and 4 from J, leaving 20 bases between them. Germline V gives CDR1 SGHAT, CDR2 FQNNGV. The CDR3 sequence: CASSLIISNPPGTEAFF. For the CDR3, the DNA is TGTGCCAGCAGCTTAATTATATCCAATCCCCCGGGCACTGAAGCTTTCTTT.

This clone was recorded once. V and J are TRBV7-2 and TRBJ2-3, with 12 bases matching TRBD2. Germline V gene sequence: CDR1 SGHTA, CDR2 FQGNSA. Germline trimming cut 2 bases from V and 2 bases from J; bases unmatched to any gene: 8. CDR3 length: 18 amino acids. CDR3 coding DNA: TGTGCCAGCAGCTTATACGGGCTAGCGGGGGGGACCACAGATACGCAGTATTTT. Protein sequence: CASSLYGLAGGTTDTQYF.

The V and J genes are TRBV7-9 and TRBJ1-3; D is unclear. This CDR3 region has 15 residues. V shed 2 bases and J shed 0 bases, with 8 bases lying between them. Germline V gene sequence: CDR1 SEHNR, CDR2 FQNEAQ (reference sequence). The CDR3 region is CASSLSQASGNTIYF. The DNA of the CDR3 is TGTGCCAGCAGCTTAAGTCAGGCCTCTGGAAACACCATATATTTT.

The chain links TRBV6-4 to TRBJ2-2; 7 positions match TRBD1. CDR1 MRHNA and CDR2 SNTAGT come from the germline V gene. V gave up 0 bases and J gave up 3 bases; unmatched junction bases: 1. This CDR3 has 15 amino acids. The CDR3 spells CASSDSDRDTGELFF. The CDR3 bases are TGTGCCAGCAGTGACTCAGACAGGGACACCGGGGAGCTGTTTTTT.

The V call is TRBV5-1, the J call TRBJ2-1; TRBD2 matches 9 bases. There are 18 residues in the CDR3. Germline V gene data show CDR1 as SGHRS and CDR2 as YFSETQ. The ends lost 2 bases at V and 3 bases at J; junction bases unmatched: 12. The CDR3 protein is CASSFPPPSGKNYNEQFF. CDR3 bases: TGCGCCAGCAGCTTTCCCCCTCCTAGCGGGAAGAACTACAATGAGCAGTTCTTC.

CDR3 residues: CAWSVTGGTDTQYF. CDR3 sequence (DNA): TGTGCCTGGAGTGTAACGGGGGGGACAGATACGCAGTATTTT. This chain connects TRBV30 to TRBJ2-3, with 8 nucleotides matching TRBD2. J gave up 3 bases and V 0 bases, and 2 bases lay outside the gene matches. The germline V gene encodes CDR1 GTSNPN and CDR2 SVGIG (reference sequence). CDR3 size: 14 residues.

This chain joins TRBV20-1 and TRBJ2-3; D is unresolved. The CDR3 runs to 11 residues. The V and J ends lost 8 bases and 3 bases respectively, with 9 bases between them. From germline, CDR1 is DFQATT and CDR2 SNEGSKA (reference sequence). DNA of the CDR3: TGCAGTTACGAGGAAACAGATACGCAGTATTTT. This gives the protein CSYEETDTQYF.

This clone appeared once. This chain links TRBV30 with TRBJ2-1, with D perhaps TRBD1 (7 bases). In germline, CDR1 is GTSNPN, CDR2 SVGIG (reference sequence). This CDR3 contains 15 residues. Trimming took 0 bases from V and 12 from J, leaving 21 bases between them. The CDR3 sequence is CAWSVGVRGADGQFF. The DNA of the CDR3 is TGTGCCTGGAGTGTAGGGGTCAGGGGGGCTGATGGGCAGTTCTTC.

The chain uses TRBV5-1 and TRBJ2-2; D not certain. V was trimmed by 0 bases and J by 2 bases, leaving 11 bases between them. CDR1 and CDR2 (germline): SGHRS, YFSETQ. The CDR3 extends over 16 amino acids. The CDR3 nucleotides are TGCGCCAGCAGCTTGGCCCCGGCGGCCAACACCGGGGAGCTGTTTTTT. Amino acids: CASSLAPAANTGELFF.

The rearrangement uses TRBV9 and TRBJ2-7; unclear D gene. The CDR3 is 13 residues long. CDR1 and CDR2 from the germline V gene are SGDLS and YYNGEE. V shed 3 bases and J shed 4 bases, with 11 bases lying between them. In DNA, the CDR3 is TGTGCCAGCAGCGCGGGTTTATCTTACGAGCAGTACTTC. This translates into CASSAGLSYEQYF.

The chain carries TRBV10-3 and TRBJ2-1; 7 nucleotides line up with TRBD1. The CDR3 has 14 residues. Germline V gene sequence: CDR1 ENHRY, CDR2 SYGVKD. V gave up 11 bases and J gave up 3 bases; unmatched junction bases: 10. In DNA form, the CDR3 reads TGTGCCCTATCTCAGGGGACAGTCTACAATGAGCAGTTCTTC. It codes for CALSQGTVYNEQFF.

The chain combines TRBV7-6 with TRBJ2-5; 11 bases align to TRBD2. From germline, CDR1 is SGHVS and CDR2 FNYEAQ. This CDR3 is built from 16 residues. V was pared by 2 bases and J by 5 bases, with 7 bases of the junction left unmatched. The CDR3 loop reads CASSLRTSGSEETQYF. CDR3 in DNA: TGTGCCAGCAGCTTACGTACTAGCGGGAGTGAGGAGACCCAGTACTTC.

The rearrangement joins TRBV7-2 to TRBJ1-2, with TRBD1 identical over 9 bases. This CDR3 contains 16 residues. V shed 2 bases and J 6 bases; nucleotides not matched to a gene: 10. The germline V gene encodes CDR1 SGHTA and CDR2 FQGNSA. The chain's CDR3 is CASSLSWYRGRNGYTF. Here the CDR3 DNA reads TGTGCCAGCAGCTTAAGCTGGTACAGGGGGCGAAATGGCTACACCTTC. Together with reference TRBV7-2 and TRBJ1-2, the CDR3 gives the full variable domain: GAGVSQSPSNKVTEKGKDVELRCDPISGHTALYWYRQSLGQGLEFLIYFQGNSAPDKSGLPSDRFSAERTGGSVSTLTIQRTQQEDSAVYLCASSLSWYRGRNGYTFGSGTRLTVV.

In this sample, this clone turned up once. The rearrangement uses TRBV6-9 and TRBJ1-2, with 8 bases matching TRBD1. This CDR3 region has 15 residues. The V gene's germline CDR1 is MNHGY and CDR2 SVAAGI. Trimming took 4 bases from V and 5 from J; bases not matched to a gene: 9. CDR3 sequence (DNA): TGTGCCAGCAGTTCCGCCCGCGGGACAGGATATGGCTACACCTTC. This sequence encodes CASSSARGTGYGYTF.

The genes are TRBV5-1 and TRBJ1-2; possibly TRBD1 for D (6 bases). Trimming pared 5 bases from V and 7 bases from J, leaving 21 bases between. Germline V gives CDR1 SGHRS, CDR2 YFSETQ. The CDR3 totals 15 residues. The CDR3 DNA reads TGCGCCAGCAGAGAGAGCATGGGGGCTTTGGGTGGCTACACCTTC. It specifies CASRESMGALGGYTF. Using reference TRBV5-1 and TRBJ1-2 for the parts outside the CDR3, the full variable domain is KAGVTQTPRYLIKTRGQQVTLSCSPISGHRSVSWYQQTPGQGLQFLFEYFSETQRNKGNFPGRFSGRQFSNSRSEMNVSTLELGDSALYLCASRESMGALGGYTFGSGTRLTVV.